This T cell receptor beta chain was obtained from a study of OX40 agonist ivuxolimab in advanced cancers. This clone has only a few counts. Clones were read by immunoSEQ multiplex PCR, and TCRdb kept only the in-frame ones, dropping some. The repertoire has 70,000 to 90,000 clones, approximately 84% of them found once; the top ten carry under 7%. Germline V gene data show CDR1 as SEHNR and CDR2 as FQNEAQ (reference sequence). With 4 bases removed from V and 7 bases from J, the gap between germline ends came to 7 bases. This CDR3 is 11 amino acids long. This receptor was taken from an adult with an advanced solid tumor such as melanoma, head and neck, liver or kidney cancer. V gene TRBV7-9 combines with J gene TRBJ1-2; maybe TRBD1 (6 bases). The starting material was CD4+ or CD8+ T cells sorted from blood, obtained in a trial of the OX40 agonist ivuxolimab. For the CDR3, the DNA is TGTGCCAGCAGCTCAGGGGCTGGCTACACCTTC. This sequence encodes CASSSGAGYTF. Full variable domain (missing parts from reference TRBV7-9 and TRBJ1-2): DTGVSQNPRHKITKRGQNVTFRCDPISEHNRLYWYRQTLGQGPEFLTYFQNEAQLEKSRLLSDRFSAERPKGSFSTLEIQRTEQGDSAMYLCASSSGAGYTFGSGTRLTVV.